The T cell receptor (beta chain) under discussion was sequenced for a study of T cells in Graves' hyperthyroidism and ophthalmopathy. Regarding the study as a whole: In the blood, most expanded thyroid clonotypes above 0.001 appeared as well.

Amplification targeted TCR beta CDR3 regions from RNA transcripts. HTBI primers were employed in a first-round RT-PCR of the TCR CDR3. TCRdb independently ran MiXCR on the multiplex PCR reads; one entry per CDR3 protein. The sample contains more than 500,000 distinct CDR3 sequences, roughly 14% of which appear only once. The germline gives CDR1 ENHRY, CDR2 SYGVKD. There are 15 residues in the CDR3. Trimming removed 0 bases from V and 5 bases from J; junction bases left unmatched: 4. Enrolled ophthalmopathy patients presented with a Clinical Activity Score of at least 3, a NOSPECS grade of at least 4, and disease duration under 3 months. This clonotype was found many times. The antigen is undetermined.

This receptor was identified in a woman in her thirties or forties with Graves' ophthalmopathy. The sequenced material came from blood. This chain joins TRBV10-3 and TRBJ2-7, with TRBD2 matching 10 bases. As DNA, the CDR3 is TGTGCCATCAGTGAGTCGTGGCTAGCGGGAGACGAGCAGTACTTC. Translating gives CAISESWLAGDEQYF.